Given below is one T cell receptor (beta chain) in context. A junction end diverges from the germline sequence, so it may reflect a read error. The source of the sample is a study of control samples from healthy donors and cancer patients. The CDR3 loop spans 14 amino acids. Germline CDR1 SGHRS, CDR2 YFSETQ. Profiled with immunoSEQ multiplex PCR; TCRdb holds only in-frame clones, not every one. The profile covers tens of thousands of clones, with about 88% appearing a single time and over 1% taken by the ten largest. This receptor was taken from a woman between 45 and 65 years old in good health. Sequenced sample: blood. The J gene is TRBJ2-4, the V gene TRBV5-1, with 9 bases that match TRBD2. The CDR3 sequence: CASSSGLATNIQYF. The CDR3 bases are TGCGCCAGCAGCTCGGGACTAGCCACAAACATTCAGTACTTC.